A single sample gave rise to the 4 T cell receptor beta chains below, sequenced in a study of T cell changes during pregnancy in multiple sclerosis (dated by TCRdb to the late 2010s). Library generation was performed with the immunoSEQ multiplex PCR assay. The clones in this table, taken by TCRdb from immuneACCESS, are in-frame only. Not every clone is retained; where verified, under half of the shortfall comes from an unresolved V gene, and the cause of the rest is unknown. The table for this sample lists around 43,000 clones; around 95% of them were counted only once. Of the sample, roughly 3.8% falls within the top ten clones. The sequencing used CD8+ T cells from peripheral blood mononuclear cells, collected after pregnancy. The receptors stem from a female donor with multiple sclerosis, enrolled in a pregnancy study.

The chain is built from TRBV7-2 and TRBJ2-1; TRBD2 aligns across 10 bases. The CDR3 is 17 amino acids. V lost 1 base, J lost 2 bases, and 5 bases stayed unmatched. In germline, CDR1 is SGHTA, CDR2 FQGNSA. CDR3 sequence reads: CASSLGWSGRAYNEQFF. CDR3 sequence (DNA): TGTGCCAGCAGCTTAGGGTGGAGCGGGAGGGCCTACAATGAGCAGTTCTTC.

This chain connects TRBV28 to TRBJ2-7; 7 nucleotides align to TRBD2. The V gene's germline CDR1 is MDHEN and CDR2 SYDVKM. With V trimmed by 7 bases and J by 5 bases, 8 bases remained unmatched. The CDR3 spans 13 residues. CDR3 sequence reads: CASNNPGGNEQYF. The DNA of the CDR3 is TGTGCCAGCAATAACCCCGGGGGGAACGAGCAGTACTTC.

The genes are TRBV6-5 and TRBJ1-2; possible D gene TRBD1, 5 bases. Germline V gene data show CDR1 as MNHEY and CDR2 as SVGAGI. Trimming took 6 bases from V and 7 from J, leaving 12 bases between them. There are 12 residues in the CDR3. The CDR3 sequence: CASRETASGYTF. In DNA, the CDR3 is TGTGCCAGCAGGGAGACAGCCTCTGGCTACACCTTC.

The chain carries TRBV2 and TRBJ2-2, with D possibly matching TRBD1 (6 bases). Germline-derived CDR1 and CDR2 are SNHLY and FYNNEI. The CDR3 sequence is 17 residues long. Trimming stripped 6 bases from V and 5 bases from J, with 22 bases between. The CDR3 is CASRNAIYRDGTGELFF. CDR3 coding DNA: TGTGCCAGCAGGAACGCGATTTACAGGGATGGGACCGGGGAGCTGTTTTTT. Combining the CDR3 with reference TRBV2 and TRBJ2-2 gives the whole variable domain EPEVTQTPSHQVTQMGQEVILRCVPISNHLYFYWYRQILGQKVEFLVSFYNNEISEKSEIFDDQFSVERPDGSNFTLKIRSTKLEDSAMYFCASRNAIYRDGTGELFFGEGSRLTVL.